These T cell receptor beta chains were read from a single sample in a study of CD8 T cells in ankylosing spondylitis. TCRdb re-called the 5' RACE reads through MiXCR, storing one row per CDR3 protein. Among roughly 150,000 distinct CDR3 sequences listed, approximately 9% were seen once. Sequenced material: blood, either unsorted or a sorted T cell fraction (not recorded which). These TCRs come from a female donor with ankylosing spondylitis or in good health (not recorded which). Each CDR3 is given with its conserved first and last residue. D genes are given only for firm matches. Some rows mark clone size as missing; the rest say once, few, many or name a class of expanded clone.

TGTGCCAGCAGCGTCAGGGGGCGCGGCACAGATACGCAGTATTTT | CASSVRGRGTDTQYF | TRBJ2-3 | TRBV9 | TRBD1 | few
TGTGCCAGCAGCCCCCAAGGGACAAGCACAGATACGCAGTATTTT | CASSPQGTSTDTQYF | TRBJ2-3 | TRBV7-9 | . | .
TGTGCCAGCAGCCAGACATCCGCTGGTGGCTACACCTTC | CASSQTSAGGYTF | TRBJ1-2 | TRBV4-2 | . | .
TGTGCCAGCAGGGGACCCTACGAGCAGTACTTC | CASRGPYEQYF | TRBJ2-7 | TRBV2 | . | many
TGTGCCATCAGTGAAGGGGACAGGGGGAGAGAGCAGTACTTC | CAISEGDRGREQYF | TRBJ2-7 | TRBV10-3 | TRBD1 | few
TGTGCCAGCAGTTTCGGCTCTGGGGCCAACGTCCTGACTTTC | CASSFGSGANVLTF | TRBJ2-6 | TRBV12-3/TRBV12-4 | . | many
TGTGCCAGCAGCTTAGGTGGGCTAGGGAAGGGAAACATTCAGTACTTC | CASSLGGLGKGNIQYF | TRBJ2-4 | TRBV11-2 | . | .
TGTGCCAGCAGTCAACAGACGGGGGCTGAGACCCAGTACTTC | CASSQQTGAETQYF | TRBJ2-5 | TRBV7-9 | . | few
TGTGCCAGCAGTGGGACAGCCTCCTACGAGCAGTACTTC | CASSGTASYEQYF | TRBJ2-7 | TRBV12-3/TRBV12-4 | TRBD1 | many
TGTGCCAGCAGCCGCCGGGGGACGGAAATGAACACTGAAGCTTTCTTT | CASSRRGTEMNTEAFF | TRBJ1-1 | TRBV4-2 | . | many
TGCGCCAGCAGCCAAGATATTGGGGAAGCCGGGGAGCTGTTTTTT | CASSQDIGEAGELFF | TRBJ2-2 | TRBV4-3 | . | few
TGTGCCAGCAGCCAAATGGGGGGAACCAGCCTTTACACAGATACGCAGTATTTT | CASSQMGGTSLYTDTQYF | TRBJ2-3 | TRBV7-6 | . | .
TGCAGTGCTGAGGCGGCAGGGGATCAGCCCCAGCATTTT | CSAEAAGDQPQHF | TRBJ1-5 | TRBV20-1 | . | few
TGTGCCAGCAGCTCAGGGCCCAACAATGAGCAGTTCTTC | CASSSGPNNEQFF | TRBJ2-1 | TRBV5-8 | . | few
TGCGCCAGCTCTACGGGGGGTAGCGAGCAGTACTTC | CASSTGGSEQYF | TRBJ2-7 | TRBV10-2 | TRBD2 | .
TGCAGCGTTATGACCAGCGGGGGGAGCACAGATACGCAGTATTTT | CSVMTSGGSTDTQYF | TRBJ2-3 | TRBV29-1 | TRBD2 | many
TGCAGTGCTAGAGATGGTTTCGGGCCCCGGGGAGATACGCAGTATTTT | CSARDGFGPRGDTQYF | TRBJ2-3 | TRBV20-1 | . | .
TGCAGTGCGAGAAGACCAGCGGGAGTAAAAGAGCAGTTCTTC | CSARRPAGVKEQFF | TRBJ2-1 | TRBV20-1 | TRBD2 | few
TGTGCCAGCAGCCCACTGCCCGGGCGGGCTTCCTACGAGCAGTACTTC | CASSPLPGRASYEQYF | TRBJ2-7 | TRBV7-2 | . | few
TGTGCCAGCAGTTACAGCAGGGTGAACACTGAAGCTTTCTTT | CASSYSRVNTEAFF | TRBJ1-1 | TRBV6-5 | . | many
TGTGCCAGCAGCTTAGGGGGAAATGCTTTCTTT | CASSLGGNAFF | TRBJ1-1 | TRBV7-8 | . | many
TGTGCCAGCAGCAAAGCTACAGGGGTGTGGTCCTACGAGCAGTACTTC | CASSKATGVWSYEQYF | TRBJ2-7 | TRBV23-1 | TRBD1 | .
TGTGCCATCAGTCAAGAGGAGGGGTCTGGGGCCAACGTCCTGACTTTC | CAISQEEGSGANVLTF | TRBJ2-6 | TRBV10-3 | . | many
TGCGCCAGCAGCCAAGGACTAGCGGAGGCGTACACAGATACGCAGTATTTT | CASSQGLAEAYTDTQYF | TRBJ2-3 | TRBV4-1 | TRBD2 | few
TGTGCCAGCAGCTTGACAGTAGCGGGAGGAGGCACCGGGGAGCTGTTTTTT | CASSLTVAGGGTGELFF | TRBJ2-2 | TRBV7-6 | TRBD2 | many
TGTGCCAGCAGTTACTCTGGCACAGATACGCAGTATTTT | CASSYSGTDTQYF | TRBJ2-3 | TRBV6-2/TRBV6-3 | . | few
TGTGCCTGGAGGGCAGGCGGCGAGCAGTACTTC | CAWRAGGEQYF | TRBJ2-7 | TRBV30 | . | few
TGTGCCAGCAAGGGACTTGAGGTCAGCACAGATACGCAGTATTTT | CASKGLEVSTDTQYF | TRBJ2-3 | TRBV6-1 | . | .
TGCAGCGTTCCCCTTAAAGGACAGGGAGCTAACTATGGCTACACCTTC | CSVPLKGQGANYGYTF | TRBJ1-2 | TRBV29-1 | TRBD1 | .
TGTGCCAGCAGCTTAGGGGGTGGCAGAAACATAGCAGAACCCCAGCATTTT | CASSLGGGRNIAEPQHF | TRBJ1-5 | TRBV11-2 | . | .
TGTGCCAGCAGCGCGGGACTAGCGGGAGTTCAGAGCTCCTACAATGAGCAGTTCTTC | CASSAGLAGVQSSYNEQFF | TRBJ2-1 | TRBV9 | TRBD2 | .
TGTGCCAGCAGTGCCGTAGGGGATGGCGTGAATACGCAGTATTTT | CASSAVGDGVNTQYF | TRBJ2-3 | TRBV6-4 | . | many
TGTGCCAGCAGTTTCTCCACTAGTAGGAACCACCCCTACGAGCAGTACTTC | CASSFSTSRNHPYEQYF | TRBJ2-7 | TRBV28 | . | .
TGTGCCACCAGTGACACAGAAAGCCGGCAGTATTTT | CATSDTESRQYF | TRBJ2-3 | TRBV24-1 | . | many